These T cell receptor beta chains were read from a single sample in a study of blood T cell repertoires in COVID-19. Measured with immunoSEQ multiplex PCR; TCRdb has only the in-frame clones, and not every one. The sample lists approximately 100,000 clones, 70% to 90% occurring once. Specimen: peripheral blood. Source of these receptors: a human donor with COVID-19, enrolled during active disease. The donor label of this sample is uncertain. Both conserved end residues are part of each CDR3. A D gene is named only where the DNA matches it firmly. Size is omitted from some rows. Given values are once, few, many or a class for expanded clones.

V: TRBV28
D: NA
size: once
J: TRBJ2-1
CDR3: CASSFSLGYNEQFF
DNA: TGTGCCAGCAGTTTTTCCCTCGGGTACAATGAGCAGTTCTTC

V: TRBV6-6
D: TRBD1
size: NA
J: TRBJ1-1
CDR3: CASSYGTGGLNTEAFF
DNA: TGTGCCAGCAGTTACGGGACAGGGGGCTTGAACACTGAAGCTTTCTTT

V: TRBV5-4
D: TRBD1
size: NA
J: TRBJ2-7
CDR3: CASSPNRQGANEQYF
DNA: TGTGCCAGCAGCCCGAACCGCCAGGGGGCTAACGAGCAGTACTTC

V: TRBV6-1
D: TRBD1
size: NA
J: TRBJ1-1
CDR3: CASSELTGGGTEAFF
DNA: TGTGCCAGCAGTGAGCTGACAGGGGGAGGCACTGAAGCTTTCTTT

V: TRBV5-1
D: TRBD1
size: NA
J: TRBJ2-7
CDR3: CATRQGESGEQYF
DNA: TGCGCCACCAGACAGGGGGAATCGGGCGAGCAGTACTTC

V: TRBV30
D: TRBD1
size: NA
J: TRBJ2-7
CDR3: CAWYPGQGSYEQYF
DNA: TGTGCCTGGTATCCGGGACAGGGTTCCTACGAGCAGTACTTC

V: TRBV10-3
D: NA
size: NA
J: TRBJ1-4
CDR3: CAISESTVPDEKLFF
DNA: TGTGCCATCAGTGAGTCTACGGTGCCGGATGAAAAACTGTTTTTT

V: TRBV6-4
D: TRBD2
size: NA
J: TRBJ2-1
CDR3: CASSRTSGAYNEQFF
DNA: TGTGCCAGCTCTCGAACTAGCGGGGCCTACAATGAGCAGTTCTTC

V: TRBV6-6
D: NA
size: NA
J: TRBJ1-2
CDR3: CASSDVTGKDGYTF
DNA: TGTGCCAGCAGTGACGTAACAGGGAAGGATGGCTACACCTTC

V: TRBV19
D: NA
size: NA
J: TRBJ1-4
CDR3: CARLIWKRLGEKLFF
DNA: TGTGCCCGACTCATATGGAAGCGTTTGGGTGAAAAACTGTTTTTT

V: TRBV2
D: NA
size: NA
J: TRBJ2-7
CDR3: CASGSGSVSYEQYF
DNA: TGTGCCAGCGGGAGCGGGTCCGTCTCCTACGAGCAGTACTTC

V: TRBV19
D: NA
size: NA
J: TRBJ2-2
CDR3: CASWPGAANTGELFF
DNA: TGTGCCAGTTGGCCTGGAGCAGCGAACACCGGGGAGCTGTTTTTT

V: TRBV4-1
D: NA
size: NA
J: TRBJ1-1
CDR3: CASSQQITGRGTEAFF
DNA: TGCGCCAGCAGCCAACAAATAACTGGCAGGGGCACTGAAGCTTTCTTT

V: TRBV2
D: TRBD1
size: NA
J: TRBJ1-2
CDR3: CASIRTGTNYGYTF
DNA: TGTGCCAGCATCAGGACAGGGACTAACTATGGCTACACCTTC

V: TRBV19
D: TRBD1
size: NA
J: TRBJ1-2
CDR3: CASSGQGKGDYGYTF
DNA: TGTGCCAGTAGTGGACAGGGGAAGGGCGACTATGGCTACACCTTC

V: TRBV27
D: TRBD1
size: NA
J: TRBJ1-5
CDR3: CASSLSAIGTGGNQPQHF
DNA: TGTGCCAGCAGTTTATCGGCCATCGGGACAGGTGGCAATCAGCCCCAGCATTTT

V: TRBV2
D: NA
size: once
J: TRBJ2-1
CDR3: CASRVAEGDEQFF
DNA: TGTGCCAGCAGGGTTGCTGAGGGCGATGAGCAGTTCTTC

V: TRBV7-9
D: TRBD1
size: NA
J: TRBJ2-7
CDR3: CASSLFVGQGSEEQYF
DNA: TGTGCCAGCAGCTTATTCGTGGGACAGGGGTCAGAAGAGCAGTACTTC

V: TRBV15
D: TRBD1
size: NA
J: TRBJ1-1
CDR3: CATSYPTGGNTEAFF
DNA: TGTGCCACCAGCTACCCGACAGGGGGGAACACTGAAGCTTTCTTT

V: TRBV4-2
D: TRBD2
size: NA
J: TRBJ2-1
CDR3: CASSQDSTSGGNEQFF
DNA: TGTGCCAGCAGCCAAGATAGTACTAGCGGTGGGAATGAGCAGTTCTTC

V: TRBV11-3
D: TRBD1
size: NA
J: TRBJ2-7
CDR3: CASSDRDRPYEQYF
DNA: TGTGCCAGCAGCGATCGGGACAGACCCTACGAGCAGTACTTC

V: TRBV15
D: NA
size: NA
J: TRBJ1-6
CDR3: CATSRAMNSPLHF
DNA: TGTGCCACCAGCAGAGCCATGAATTCACCCCTCCACTTT

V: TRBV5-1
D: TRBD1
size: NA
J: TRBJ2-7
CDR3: CASSPGTGVYEQYF
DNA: TGCGCCAGCAGCCCCGGGACAGGTGTCTACGAGCAGTACTTC

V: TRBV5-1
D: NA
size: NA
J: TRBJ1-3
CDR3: CASSFGTNGNTIYF
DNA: TGCGCCAGCAGCTTTGGGACAAATGGAAACACCATATATTTT

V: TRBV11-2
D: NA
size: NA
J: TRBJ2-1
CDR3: CASSFFRGDDEQFF
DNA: TGTGCCAGCAGCTTTTTCAGGGGGGACGATGAGCAGTTCTTC

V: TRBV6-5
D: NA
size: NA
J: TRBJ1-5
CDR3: CASNGDQGPPQHF
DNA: TGTGCCAGCAACGGGGACCAGGGGCCTCCCCAGCATTTT

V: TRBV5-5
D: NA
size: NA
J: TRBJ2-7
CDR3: CAGSPAGYEQYF
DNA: TGTGCCGGCTCCCCCGCGGGATACGAGCAGTACTTC

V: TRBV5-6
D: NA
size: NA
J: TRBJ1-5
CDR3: CASSFQGKKPFLPQHF
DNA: TGTGCCAGCAGCTTTCAGGGAAAAAAACCTTTTTTGCCCCAGCATTTT

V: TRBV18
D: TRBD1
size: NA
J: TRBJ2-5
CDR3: CASSPGQAPETQYF
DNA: TGTGCCAGCTCACCTGGACAGGCCCCAGAGACCCAGTACTTC

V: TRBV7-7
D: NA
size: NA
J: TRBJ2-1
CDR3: CASSWNRDTYNEQFF
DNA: TGTGCTAGCAGCTGGAACCGGGACACCTACAATGAGCAGTTCTTC

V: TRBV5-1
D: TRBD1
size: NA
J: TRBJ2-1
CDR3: CASSLNGQGYNEQFF
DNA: TGCGCCAGCAGCTTGAACGGACAGGGGTACAATGAGCAGTTCTTC

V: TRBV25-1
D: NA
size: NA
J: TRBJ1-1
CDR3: CASSEFLGSTEAFF
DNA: TGTGCCAGCAGTGAATTTTTAGGGAGCACTGAAGCTTTCTTT

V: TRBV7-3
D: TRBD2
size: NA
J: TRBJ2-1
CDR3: CASSPGTSGGAEQFF
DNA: TGTGCCAGCAGCCCTGGGACTAGCGGGGGGGCCGAGCAGTTCTTC

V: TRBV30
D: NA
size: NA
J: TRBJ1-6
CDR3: CAWSGQVSYNSPLHF
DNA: TGTGCCTGGAGTGGGCAGGTCTCCTATAATTCACCCCTCCACTTT

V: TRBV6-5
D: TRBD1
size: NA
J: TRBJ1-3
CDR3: CASTGQGDTIYF
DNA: TGTGCCAGCACCGGACAGGGGGACACCATATATTTT

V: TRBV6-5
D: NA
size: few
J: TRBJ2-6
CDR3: CATYKSGANVLTF
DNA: TGTGCGACATACAAGTCGGGGGCCAACGTCCTGACTTTC

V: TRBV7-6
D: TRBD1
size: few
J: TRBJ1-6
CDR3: CASSTDRGEGNSPLHF
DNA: TGTGCCAGCAGCACGGACAGGGGAGAGGGTAATTCACCCCTCCACTTT

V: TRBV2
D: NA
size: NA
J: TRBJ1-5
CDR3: CASSGGGVGSNQPQHF
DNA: TGTGCCAGCAGTGGGGGAGGGGTGGGTAGCAATCAGCCCCAGCATTTT

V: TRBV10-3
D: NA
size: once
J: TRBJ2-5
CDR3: CAISHREGQETQYF
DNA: TGTGCCATCAGTCACAGGGAGGGCCAAGAGACCCAGTACTTC

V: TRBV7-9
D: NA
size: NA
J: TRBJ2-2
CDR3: CASSPHPGELFF
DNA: TGTGCCAGCAGCCCCCATCCCGGGGAGCTGTTTTTT

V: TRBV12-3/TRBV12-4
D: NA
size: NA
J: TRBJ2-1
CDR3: CASSLIRGDEQFF
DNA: TGTGCCAGCAGTTTAATCAGGGGCGATGAGCAGTTCTTC

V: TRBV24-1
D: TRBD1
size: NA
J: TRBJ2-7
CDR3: CATSEHGQGGTYEQYF
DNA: TGTGCCACCAGTGAACACGGACAGGGGGGAACCTACGAGCAGTACTTC

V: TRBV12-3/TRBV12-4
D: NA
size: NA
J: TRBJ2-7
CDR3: CASSLHRVYEQYF
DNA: TGTGCCAGCAGTTTACACAGGGTCTACGAGCAGTACTTC

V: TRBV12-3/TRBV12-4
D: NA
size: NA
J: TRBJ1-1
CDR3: CAGSEQGGTEAFF
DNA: TGTGCCGGCAGCGAACAGGGAGGGACTGAAGCTTTCTTT

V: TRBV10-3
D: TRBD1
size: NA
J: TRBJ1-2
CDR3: CAINLGTEYGYTF
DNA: TGTGCCATCAACCTAGGGACAGAGTATGGCTACACCTTC

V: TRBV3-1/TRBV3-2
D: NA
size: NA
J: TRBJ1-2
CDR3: CASSPQGAGNYGYTF
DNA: TGTGCCAGCAGCCCCCAAGGGGCAGGGAACTATGGCTACACCTTC

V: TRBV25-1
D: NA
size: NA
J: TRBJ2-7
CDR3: CASRGGGYEQYF
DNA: TGTGCCAGCAGGGGAGGGGGTTACGAGCAGTACTTC

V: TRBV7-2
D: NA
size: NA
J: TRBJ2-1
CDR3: CASSLALGTTQFF
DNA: TGTGCCAGCAGCTTAGCCCTAGGTACAACTCAGTTCTTC

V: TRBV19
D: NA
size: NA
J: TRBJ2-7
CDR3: CASSIVVNFGEQYF
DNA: TGTGCCAGTAGTATAGTGGTGAACTTCGGGGAGCAGTACTTC

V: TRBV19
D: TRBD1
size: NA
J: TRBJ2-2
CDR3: CASKTRDRRTGELFF
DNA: TGTGCCAGTAAAACCAGGGACAGACGAACCGGGGAGCTGTTTTTT

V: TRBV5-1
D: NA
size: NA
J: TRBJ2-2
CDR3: CASSSGIANTGELFF
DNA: TGCGCCAGCAGCTCCGGGATCGCGAACACCGGGGAGCTGTTTTTT

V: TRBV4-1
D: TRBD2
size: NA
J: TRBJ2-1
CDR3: CASSLPTSGRAGEQFF
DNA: TGCGCCAGCAGCCTCCCTACTAGCGGGAGGGCCGGTGAGCAGTTCTTC

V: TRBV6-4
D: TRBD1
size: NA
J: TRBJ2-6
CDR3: CASSDTDREGLSGANVLTF
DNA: TGTGCCAGCAGTGACACCGACAGGGAAGGCCTCTCTGGGGCCAACGTCCTGACTTTC

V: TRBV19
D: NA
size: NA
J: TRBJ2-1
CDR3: CASTGQGGGNEQFF
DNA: TGTGCCAGTACAGGGCAGGGGGGTGGAAATGAGCAGTTCTTC

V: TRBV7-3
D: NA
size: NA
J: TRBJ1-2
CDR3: CASSAGPWDYGYTF
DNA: TGTGCCAGCAGCGCGGGACCTTGGGACTATGGCTACACCTTC

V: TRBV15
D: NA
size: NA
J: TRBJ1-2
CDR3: CATSRDAGNGYTF
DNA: TGTGCCACCAGCAGAGATGCAGGGAATGGCTACACCTTC